The 20 T cell receptor gamma chains presented below share a single source sample, sequenced in a study of gamma delta lymphoproliferative disorders and STAT genes. PBMCs from patients and controls supplied the genomic DNA for sequencing. TCRdb made new clone calls on the multiplex PCR reads using CATT. The sample shows about 2,500 gamma-chain clones, about a tenth of them seen only once. Sequencing input: blood. The receptors were gathered from a human donor in good health.

This clone ranks as medium-sized. Here the CDR3 DNA reads TGTGCCACCTGGGACGGGCTCGGAAATTATAAGAAACTCTTT. Translated: CATWDGLGNYKKLF. The V call is TRGV2, the J call TRGJ1 or TRGJ2. No J gene was available from TCRdb, and it was assigned here by a germline match of the DNA. There are 14 residues in the CDR3. Looked up from germline, CDR1 is EGSNGY and CDR2 is YDSYNSKV. Trimming cost V 0 bases and J 5 bases; bases outside gene matches: 7.

This clone came up once. The limits of the CDR3 on the DNA are not certain, so only TCRdb's listed CDR3 is given. The V gene was identified as TRGV10, while no J gene was called. TRGV10 is classed as an ORF, of uncertain function. The CDR3 is 16 residues long, ends included. The CDR3 reads CTTVLRGIPAGWFKIF.

This clone counts as medium-sized. This sequence joins TRGV10 and TRGJ1 or TRGJ2. As TCRdb names no J gene, one was assigned here on the basis of a DNA match to germline. TRGV10 is an open reading frame whose function is uncertain. The trim removed 13 bases at V and 9 bases at J, leaving 16 bases unmatched. The CDR3 contains 12 residues. This CDR3 reads CAGTSPFTKKLF. Written as DNA, the CDR3 is TGTGCTGGGACCAGCCCTTTTACTAAGAAACTCTTT.

This clone is judged medium-sized. CDR3 in amino acids: CATWVPCLGKKIKVF. As DNA, the CDR3 is TGTGCCACCTGGGTCCCTTGTTTGGGCAAAAAAATCAAGGTATTT. The V call is TRGV4, the J call TRGJP. TCRdb offers no J gene call, so here the DNA was matched to germline to obtain one. This CDR3 spans 15 amino acids. J was trimmed by 10 bases and V by 5 bases; bases with no gene match: 8. The germline V gene encodes CDR1 EGSTGY and CDR2 YDSYTSSV.

This clone showed up just a few times. V and J are TRGV4 and TRGJ1 or TRGJ2. Assignment of the J gene here rests on matching the DNA to germline, because TCRdb gives none. Germline V CDR1 and CDR2: EGSTGY, YDSYTSSV. Unmatched junction bases numbered 8, after V lost 0 bases and J lost 6 bases. This CDR3 contains 14 residues. In nucleotides, the CDR3 is TGTGCCACCTGGGATGGGGGGGGGGGTTATAAGAAACTCTTT. Its translation is CATWDGGGGYKKLF.

By sample share, this clone is medium-sized. The gene calls are TRGV4 and TRGJ1 or TRGJ2. TCRdb records no J gene; here it was assigned by comparing the DNA to germline. The germline gives CDR1 EGSTGY, CDR2 YDSYTSSV. CDR3 length equals 14 residues. Germline trimming cut 3 bases from V and 0 bases from J; bases unmatched to any gene: 5. CDR3 nucleotides: TGTGCCACCTGGGATTATGAGAATTATTATAAGAAACTCTTT. Translation: CATWDYENYYKKLF.

Within the sample, this clone is medium-sized. The chain uses TRGV9 and TRGJ1 or TRGJ2. TCRdb supplies no J gene; here it was assigned by aligning the nucleotide sequence to germline. The CDR3 is 11 residues long. With 0 bases clipped from V and 9 bases from J, the junction kept 2 bases outside the gene matches. Germline V gene lookup returns CDR1 GITISATS and CDR2 ISYDGTV (reference sequence). The CDR3 loop reads CALWEVSKKLF. The CDR3 DNA follows: TGTGCCTTGTGGGAGGTGTCTAAGAAACTCTTT.

By share, this clone ranks as medium-sized (0.01 to 0.1%). The J gene is TRGJ1 or TRGJ2, the V gene TRGV3. TCRdb records no J gene; here it was assigned by comparing the DNA to germline. Germline CDR1 VTNTFY, CDR2 YDVSTARD (reference sequence). The CDR3 sequence is 11 residues long. J lost 9 bases, V lost 1 base, and 3 bases had no gene match. CDR3 nucleotide sequence: TGTGCCACCTGGGACAGTGGTAAGAAACTCTTT. The encoded protein is CATWDSGKKLF.

Points on this clone: The DNA is omitted, as the CDR3 cannot be located on it reliably, and the CDR3 follows TCRdb's listing. Called V gene: TRGV8; the J gene was not called. Including both end residues, the CDR3 is 20 amino acids long. The germline gives CDR1 VENAVY, CDR2 YDSYNSRV. The CDR3 here is CATWDTSFIIRNSLAVEQHF.

By proportion, this clone is medium-sized (0.01 to 0.1%). The rearrangement joins TRGV5 to TRGJ1 or TRGJ2. TCRdb supplies no J gene; here it was assigned by aligning the nucleotide sequence to germline. Germline V CDR1 and CDR2: VINAFY, YDVSNSKD. The CDR3 sequence is 13 residues long. V lost 0 bases, J lost 7 bases, and 6 bases stayed unmatched. The CDR3 coding sequence is TGTGCCACCTGGGACAGGCTGGGATATAAGAAACTCTTT. This encodes CATWDRLGYKKLF.

This clone is classed as medium-sized. The chain's CDR3 is CATWDRPAGEREKLF. Written as DNA, the CDR3 is TGTGCCACCTGGGACAGGCCTGCAGGGGAGAGGGAGAAACTCTTT. This chain uses TRGV3 with TRGJ1 or TRGJ2. Assignment of the J gene here rests on matching the DNA to germline, because TCRdb gives none. V shed 0 bases and J 11 bases; nucleotides not matched to a gene: 16. Germline V gene data show CDR1 as VTNTFY and CDR2 as YDVSTARD (reference sequence). This CDR3 is built from 15 residues.

This clone is medium-sized by share. The V gene is TRGV5, the J gene TRGJ1 or TRGJ2. The J gene is absent in TCRdb and was assigned here via DNA matching to germline. V was pared by 0 bases and J by 12 bases, with 5 bases of the junction left unmatched. The germline gives CDR1 VINAFY, CDR2 YDVSNSKD. The CDR3 has 11 amino acids. CDR3: CATWDRVWKLF. CDR3 nucleotide sequence: TGTGCCACCTGGGACAGGGTCTGGAAACTCTTT.

This clone was counted only a few times. The protein that TCRdb holds for this DNA derives from a much larger clone and differs from the translated DNA at residue 4, which likely indicates a read error; the protein shown here is translated from the DNA. The chain's CDR3 is CTTLPAGLGTYYKKLF. The CDR3 coding sequence is TGTACCACTCTGCCTGCTGGATTAGGCACTTATTATAAGAAACTCTTT. The chain is built from TRGV11 and TRGJ1 or TRGJ2. The J gene was missing in TCRdb and was found by matching the end of the DNA to germline. TRGV11 is placed among ORFs of uncertain function. The CDR3 runs to 16 residues.

The V call is TRGV9, the J call TRGJ1 or TRGJ2. The J gene, absent from TCRdb, was called here by matching the DNA to germline. This CDR3 has 12 amino acids. The germline CDR1 and CDR2 sequences are GITISATS and ISYDGTV (reference sequence). V was clipped by 8 bases and J by 6 bases; unmatched bases: 10. In DNA form, the CDR3 reads TGTGCCTTGTCGGGGGCCCTTTATAAGAAACTCTTT. Translation: CALSGALYKKLF.

This clone is medium-sized in the sample. V gene TRGV10 combines with J gene TRGJP1. No J gene was available from TCRdb, and it was assigned here by a germline match of the DNA. TRGV10 is flagged as an ORF with uncertain function. The V and J ends lost 8 bases and 3 bases, in that order; junction bases with no gene match: 13. CDR3 length: 16 amino acids. CDR3 sequence (DNA): TGTGCTGCGTGGGATTATTTGGACCCCACTGGTTGGTTCAAGATATTT. Translation gives CAAWDYLDPTGWFKIF.

This clone is judged medium-sized. V is TRGV2 and J is TRGJ1 or TRGJ2. Germline matching of the DNA provided the J gene here, since TCRdb leaves it blank. CDR1 and CDR2 from the germline V gene are EGSNGY and YDSYNSKV. The junction had 9 bases not matched to a gene; V was cut back by 1 base and J by 3 bases. The CDR3 runs 15 residues. CDR3 DNA sequence: TGTGCCACCTGGGACGGTAGTTATGCTTATTATAAGAAACTCTTT. It translates to CATWDGSYAYYKKLF.

This clone is medium-sized in the sample. The genes are TRGV4 and TRGJ1 or TRGJ2. Here the J gene came from matching the DNA to germline, since TCRdb omits it. This CDR3 is 15 amino acids long. The junction had 23 bases not matched to a gene; V was cut back by 9 bases and J by 9 bases. CDR1 EGSTGY and CDR2 YDSYTSSV come from the germline V gene. CDR3 DNA sequence: TGTGCCACCCCAGTGCAATCTCTAACCCCTTCTAAGAAACTCTTT. Residues: CATPVQSLTPSKKLF.

In its sample, this clone ranks as medium-sized. Additional DNA sequences in this sample encode the identical CDR3. The V gene is TRGV3, the J gene TRGJ1 or TRGJ2. Here the J gene was assigned by germline matching of the DNA, as TCRdb has none. Trimming removed 0 bases from V and 4 bases from J; junction bases left unmatched: 3. The CDR3 is 13 amino acids. Germline V gives CDR1 VTNTFY, CDR2 YDVSTARD (reference sequence). The DNA of the CDR3 is TGTGCCACCTGGGACAGGCGGTATTATAAGAAACTCTTT. This codes for CATWDRRYYKKLF.

This clone rates as medium-sized (0.01 to 0.1%). The genes are TRGV10 and TRGJP1. TCRdb is silent on the J gene; assignment here came from matching the DNA to germline. TRGV10 is recorded as an ORF, its role being uncertain. The CDR3 covers 15 residues. V was clipped by 8 bases and J by 8 bases; unmatched bases: 15. The CDR3 loop reads CAAWDPGNCGWFKIF. The DNA of the CDR3 is TGTGCTGCGTGGGATCCAGGGAACTGCGGTTGGTTCAAGATATTT.

This clone is labeled as medium-sized. The gene calls are TRGV2 and TRGJ1 or TRGJ2. No J segment appears in TCRdb, so it was assigned here by matching the sequence to germline. Germline trimming cut 5 bases from V and 3 bases from J; bases unmatched to any gene: 4. CDR1 is EGSNGY, CDR2 YDSYNSKV, per germline. The CDR3 covers 12 residues. CDR3 protein: CATWAGYYKKLF. CDR3 nucleotide sequence: TGTGCCACCTGGGCGGGTTATTATAAGAAACTCTTT.